This T cell receptor (beta chain) stems from a study of neoadjuvant anti-PD-1 for oral cavity cancer. Findings of the study overall: Each response group had just a few patients in TCR analyses.

Blood cells were analyzed directly, without culture or expansion. Clones were read by immunoSEQ multiplex PCR, and TCRdb kept only the in-frame ones, dropping some. The table lists approximately 83,000 clones, approximately 80% of them singletons. Regarding this clone: Its antigen is unidentified.

Germline V CDR1 and CDR2: SGDLS, YYNGEE. The CDR3 contains 16 residues. V was trimmed by 4 bases and J by 4 bases, leaving 20 bases between them. The gene calls are TRBV9 and TRBJ2-5, with D perhaps matching TRBD2 (5 bases). The source material was PBMCs, sampled before nivolumab (anti-PD-1) treatment. The TCR comes from a person between 40 and 79 years old with oral cavity squamous cell carcinoma. CDR3 coding DNA: TGTGCCAGCAGCCCCGGCCTGAGGGATGGGTCAGAGACCCAGTACTTC. This translates into CASSPGLRDGSETQYF.